Listed here are 7 T cell receptor beta chains from one sample, sequenced in a study of shared clonotypes between healthy human individuals. TCRdb keeps only in-frame clones here, not all; method: immunoSEQ multiplex PCR. The profile shows about 1.1 million clones, around three quarters of them singletons. The sequencing sample was made of memory CD4+ T cells from PBMCs. Noted subset: CD45RA-negative fraction. The receptors were sampled from a man between 18 and 35 years old in good health. Some clones in this sample may be carry-over from other donors' samples.

The chain is built from TRBV5-1 and TRBJ2-7; D remains ambiguous. CDR1 and CDR2 from the germline V gene are SGHRS and YFSETQ. Trimming took off 0 bases at V and 8 bases at J, with 12 bases between the two ends. The CDR3 extends over 13 amino acids. CDR3 sequence (DNA): TGCGCCAGCAGCTTGGGGTGGCAGAAACAGCAGTACTTC. Translating it yields CASSLGWQKQQYF.

The rearrangement uses TRBV29-1 and TRBJ2-5; D not certain. Germline loops: CDR1 SQVTM, CDR2 ANQGSEA. The CDR3 has 13 residues. The V and J ends lost 5 bases and 7 bases respectively, with 17 bases between them. The DNA of the CDR3 is TGCAGCGTTAAACGGAGTGAGGCCGGGACCCAGTACTTC. Translating gives CSVKRSEAGTQYF.

The chain employs TRBV6-1 and TRBJ2-2; D gene ambiguous. CDR3 size: 13 residues. V lost 4 bases, J lost 13 bases, and 16 bases lay in between. CDR1 is MNHNS and CDR2 is SASEGT in the germline V gene. CDR3 protein: CASSARRLLWLFF. DNA of the CDR3: TGTGCCAGCAGTGCGCGACGGTTATTATGGCTGTTTTTT.

This clone has a handful of counts. CDR3 nucleotides: TGCGCCAGCAGCTTGGGGGCCTACACCGGGGAGCTGTTTTTT. This gives the protein CASSLGAYTGELFF. V and J are TRBV5-1 and TRBJ2-2; D is unclear. Germline CDR1 reads SGHRS; CDR2 reads YFSETQ. This CDR3 has 14 amino acids. The germline V and J ends were trimmed by 0 bases and 3 bases, with 6 bases remaining between them.

The chain joins TRBV6-6 to TRBJ1-5; 9 bases fit TRBD1. V gave up 6 bases and J gave up 9 bases; unmatched junction bases: 9. This CDR3 region has 14 residues. In germline, CDR1 is MNHNY, CDR2 SVGAGI (reference sequence). The CDR3 nucleotides read TGTGCCAGCAGAGAGGGACAGGGAGCCCGGCCCCAGCATTTT. Residues: CASREGQGARPQHF.

The V and J genes are TRBV29-1 and TRBJ1-3; the match to TRBD1 covers 7 bases. Germline CDR1 reads SQVTM; CDR2 reads ANQGSEA. The CDR3 spans 16 residues. The V and J ends lost 4 bases and 0 bases, in that order; junction bases with no gene match: 9. The CDR3 DNA reads TGCAGCGTTGGAGAAGGGGGCGCGAGCTCTGGAAACACCATATATTTT. Protein sequence: CSVGEGGASSGNTIYF.

A word on this clone: The sample carries other DNA sequences with the same CDR3. The chain carries TRBV6-1 and TRBJ1-5; the match to TRBD1 covers 7 bases. The V and J ends lost 5 bases and 3 bases, in that order; junction bases with no gene match: 4. Germline V lookup: CDR1 MNHNS, CDR2 SASEGT. This CDR3 contains 14 residues. The CDR3 loop is CASSPDRDNQPQHF. The CDR3 nucleotides read TGTGCCAGCAGTCCCGACAGGGACAATCAGCCCCAGCATTTT.